This TCR beta chain is from a study of T cell clonotyping in hematopoietic cell transplantation. Study details: Cytoreduction preceded collection of pretransplant recipient samples.

Germline values: CDR1 SNHLY, CDR2 FYNNEI. This CDR3 has 15 residues. Trimming pared 7 bases from V and 5 bases from J, leaving 15 bases between. Sequencing was performed with immunoSEQ multiplex PCR; in TCRdb, only in-frame clones are kept and a portion is missing. The data show more than 25,000 clones, with 60% to 80% seen just once and roughly 6% held by the top ten. Time point described: recipient sample about 28 days before transplant, after cytoreduction. The sequence derives from a man aged 45-65 years with myelodysplastic syndrome. Some clones in this sample may be carry-over from other donors' samples. The sample was peripheral blood mononuclear cells, taken before stem cell transplant. V usage is TRBV2 and J usage is TRBJ1-6; maybe TRBD1 (6 bases). The CDR3 nucleotides read TGTGCCAGCAATGGGGGGGGCTTGAATAATTCACCCCTCCACTTT. Its translation is CASNGGGLNNSPLHF.